The 6 T cell receptor beta chains given below trace back to one sample, sequenced in a study of T cells in pancreatic ductal adenocarcinoma. Clones were sequenced by immunoSEQ multiplex PCR, and TCRdb holds only the in-frame ones, with some missing. The profile shows over 15,000 clones, around nine tenths of them singletons. The selected patients with pancreatic ductal adenocarcinoma had surgery but no neoadjuvant therapy. The sequenced sample was PBMCs. These receptor sequences come from a human donor with pancreatic ductal adenocarcinoma.

The CDR3 is CASSEARGGANPYNEQFF. CDR3 nucleotides: TGTGCCAGCAGTGAAGCGCGAGGGGGCGCGAACCCCTACAATGAGCAGTTCTTC. V gene TRBV6-1 combines with J gene TRBJ2-1, with 7 positions matching TRBD1. The CDR3 extends over 18 amino acids. Germline CDR1 is MNHNS and CDR2 is SASEGT. J gave up 2 bases and V 0 bases, and 10 bases lay outside the gene matches.

As for this clone: The same CDR3 arises from other DNA sequences in this sample as well. J is TRBJ2-7 and V is TRBV27; 9 bases are shared with TRBD1. Germline CDR1 and CDR2: MNHEY and SMNVEV (reference sequence). V lost 3 bases, J lost 1 base, and 4 bases stayed unmatched. This CDR3 has 15 amino acids. In nucleotides, the CDR3 is TGTGCCAGCAGTTTGTCCGGGACAGGGTCCTACGAGCAGTACTTC. Its translation is CASSLSGTGSYEQYF.

This clone was picked up a small number of times. The gene calls are TRBV19 and TRBJ1-5; no clear D. Germline values: CDR1 LNHDA, CDR2 SQIVND (reference sequence). The CDR3 extends over 17 amino acids. V lost 0 bases, J lost 3 bases, and 15 bases lay in between. The DNA of the CDR3 is TGTGCCAGTAGTATAGATCTGTTTCGAACCCCCAATCAGCCCCAGCATTTT. Its translation is CASSIDLFRTPNQPQHF.

V is TRBV5-6 and J is TRBJ1-1; D not certain. CDR3 size: 14 residues. The germline V and J ends were trimmed by 4 bases and 0 bases, with 10 bases remaining between them. Germline V lookup: CDR1 SGHDT, CDR2 YYEEEE. CDR3 amino acids: CASSPGPVNTEAFF. DNA for the CDR3: TGTGCCAGCAGCCCTGGACCAGTGAACACTGAAGCTTTCTTT.

The chain has TRBV10-3 and TRBJ1-3; no reliable D call. Trimming left V 0 bases short and J 2 bases short, with 11 bases between. The germline gives CDR1 ENHRY, CDR2 SYGVKD. The length of the CDR3 is 16 residues. CDR3 sequence: CAISESTGVPGNTIYF. CDR3 DNA sequence: TGTGCCATCAGTGAGTCAACCGGGGTCCCTGGAAACACCATATATTTT.

J is TRBJ1-1 and V is TRBV6-1; D remains ambiguous. V lost 0 bases and J lost 12, with 14 bases in between. CDR1 and CDR2 (germline): MNHNS, SASEGT. The CDR3 sequence is 13 residues long. In nucleotides, the CDR3 is TGTGCCAGCAGTGAAGCGCCCGTGAGAGATACTTTCTTT. Protein sequence: CASSEAPVRDTFF.